This T cell receptor (beta chain) is drawn from a study of cytomegalovirus exposure and HLA in healthy donors. About the research overall: Tens of millions of unique TCRs, all from HLA-typed donors, were included in an early release of the data. Overall study findings and caveats: The authors listed 150 to 200 TCR beta chains as cytomegalovirus-associated.

This CDR3 region has 15 residues. Germline values: CDR1 SGDLS, CDR2 YYNGEE. Trimming removed 0 bases at V and 2 bases at J, with 11 bases between. On this clone: Its antigen is currently unknown.

In the PCR, 60 Vbeta and 13 Jbeta primers were used. Produced via immunoSEQ multiplex PCR; TCRdb's table is partial and in-frame only. The data show roughly 240,000 clones, with roughly 80% seen just once and approximately 5.3% held by the top ten. The specimen was PBMCs. This TCR came from a woman aged 35 to 49 in good health and CMV-seropositive. The chain employs TRBV9 and TRBJ1-1; D is possibly TRBD1 (5 bases). CDR3 sequence reads: CASSVGYGGNTEAFF. DNA of the CDR3: TGTGCCAGCAGCGTAGGTTACGGGGGAAACACTGAAGCTTTCTTT.